This T cell receptor (beta chain) was obtained from a study of control samples from healthy donors and cancer patients. Measured with immunoSEQ multiplex PCR; TCRdb has only the in-frame clones, and not every one. This table has approximately 120,000 clones, 90% appearing once. The ends were cut back, 4 bases at V and 7 bases at J, with 14 bases in the middle. The CDR3 extends over 14 amino acids. Germline assignment: CDR1 SGHTA and CDR2 FQGNSA. The sequence derives from a human donor in good health. The donor label of this sample is uncertain. Sequencing used blood. V usage is TRBV7-2 and J usage is TRBJ2-1; TRBD1 or TRBD2 may be the D gene (5 bases each). The CDR3 reads CASSSTGTWNEQFF. The CDR3 DNA sequence: TGTGCCAGCAGCTCGACCGGGACCTGGAATGAGCAGTTCTTC.